The clone carrying this T cell receptor beta chain was seen more than once but under ten times. Its antigen is currently unknown. Despite likely unrecorded immune exposures, the donors were nominally healthy at the time of sampling. The sample originates from a study of cytomegalovirus exposure and HLA in healthy donors. Study outcomes and limitations: It is likely that the observed cluster of highly shared sequence variants was a sequencing artifact. The authors later found TCR association rates varying by HLA locus, with DRB1 most and HLA-C fewest.

PCR used 60 Vbeta primers and 13 Jbeta primers. TCRdb's table, derived via immunoSEQ multiplex PCR, lists solely in-frame clones and lacks some. Seen here are 210,000 or so clones, 77% observed once, and the top ten hold 2.5% to 3.5%. The CDR3 sequence is 16 residues long. Trimming cost V 4 bases and J 2 bases; bases outside gene matches: 9. Germline V lookup: CDR1 SGHKS, CDR2 YYEKEE (reference sequence). The genes are TRBV5-5 and TRBJ2-7; 10 bases match TRBD1. This clonotype originated in a woman in her sixties or seventies in good health and CMV-seropositive. Input material: PBMCs. CDR3 coding DNA: TGTGCCAGCAGCCCCGCACCCGGACAGGGGGCCTACGAGCAGTACTTC. It specifies CASSPAPGQGAYEQYF.